This T cell receptor beta chain was documented in a study of identical twins. Study outcomes and limitations: Diverse VJ usage suggested most zero-insertion clonotypes were not invariant T cells.

Each donor (without exception) was a healthy Caucasian. MiXCR, run by TCRdb on the 5' RACE reads, gives a single entry per CDR3 protein. The sample holds hundreds of thousands of distinct CDR3 sequences; about 20% are singletons and the top ten take about 12%. Germline V CDR1 and CDR2: SGHNT, YYREEE (reference sequence). This CDR3 contains 14 residues. Between the trimmed V and J ends, which lost 2 bases and 4 bases, there was a span of 12 bases. This clonotype has just a few counts. Its target is unknown. This sample was also put to use in a study of T cells expressing NK-cell markers. That study adds: Dominant NKG2C+ clonotype frequencies of about 1.0-8% of CD8+ T cells were measured in over five donors.

The TCR sequence derives from a woman aged 18-30 years in good health. V usage is TRBV5-4 and J usage is TRBJ2-5; possible D gene TRBD1, 5 bases. The specimen was PBMCs. The CDR3: CASSFRTGPETQYF. DNA for the CDR3: TGTGCCAGCAGCTTTCGAACAGGTCCAGAGACCCAGTACTTC. Variable domain in full (rest from reference TRBV5-4 and TRBJ2-5): ETGVTQSPTHLIKTRGQQVTLRCSSQSGHNTVSWYQQALGQGPQFIFQYYREEENGRGNFPPRFSGLQFPNYSSELNVNALELDDSALYLCASSFRTGPETQYFGPGTRLLVL.